This T cell receptor (beta chain) comes out of a study of radiotherapy plus CTLA-4 blockade in lung cancer. Study overall: Around 18% of patients responded objectively, and around 31% achieved disease control.

Overall study findings and caveats: How blood T cell clones changed early, along with interferon-beta, reportedly forecast response best. Researchers report tumor-derived TCR clones expanding in blood after radiotherapy plus ipilimumab.

The method was immunoSEQ multiplex PCR; TCRdb's version includes in-frame clones alone and lacks a portion of them. Altogether about 51,000 clones are present, about 85% being singletons, with the ten largest covering about 9%. As to this clone: The antigen is unknown.

This CDR3 has 16 residues. Between the trimmed V and J ends, which lost 4 bases and 2 bases, there was a span of 18 bases. The germline V gene encodes CDR1 SGHTS and CDR2 YDEGEE. The sample in question was peripheral blood, obtained from a patient treated with radiotherapy plus ipilimumab. The chain couples TRBV5-8 to TRBJ2-5; D might be TRBD2 (6 bases). The receptor comes from a human donor with non-small cell lung cancer who had a complete response to radiotherapy plus ipilimumab. The CDR3 DNA is TGTGCCAGCAGCGCGGGGACGGTGGGTAGGCAAGAGACCCAGTACTTC. Translation: CASSAGTVGRQETQYF.